A selection of T cell receptor beta chains follows, all from one sample in a study of T cell changes during pregnancy in multiple sclerosis. Only in-frame clones appear in the TCRdb table, and some are missing; sequencing was by immunoSEQ multiplex PCR. Among 85,000 to 130,000 clones, less than 95% were seen once, and the ten largest hold about 1.6%. Sample: peripheral blood, taken before pregnancy. These receptors originate from a female donor with multiple sclerosis, enrolled in a pregnancy study. Each CDR3 is given with its conserved first and last residue. Fields, in order: V gene, clone size, D gene, J gene, CDR3 protein, CDR3 DNA. D genes are given only for firm matches. Some rows mark clone size as missing; the rest say once, few, many or name a class of expanded clone.

TRBV27	-	-	TRBJ1-1	CASSVAQGRTEAFF	TGTGCCAGCAGTGTGGCACAAGGGAGGACTGAAGCTTTCTTT
TRBV7-2	-	-	TRBJ2-2	CASSLRGSFTGELFF	TGTGCCAGCAGCTTAAGGGGCAGCTTCACCGGGGAGCTGTTTTTT
TRBV4-1	once	-	TRBJ2-7	CASSQEVPGNSYEQYF	TGCGCCAGCAGCCAAGAGGTTCCAGGGAACTCCTACGAGCAGTACTTC
TRBV6-5	-	TRBD1	TRBJ1-5	CASSPGQAHQPQHF	TGTGCCAGCAGCCCGGGACAGGCTCATCAGCCCCAGCATTTT
TRBV7-9	-	-	TRBJ2-7	CASSFGTSTYEQYF	TGTGCCAGCAGCTTCGGGACATCGACCTACGAGCAGTACTTC
TRBV5-4	-	TRBD2	TRBJ2-1	CASSPGAGGVNNEQFF	TGTGCCAGCAGCCCTGGGGCGGGGGGTGTTAACAATGAGCAGTTCTTC
TRBV27	-	TRBD1	TRBJ1-1	CASRTGTLGTEAFF	TGTGCCAGCAGGACAGGGACACTCGGCACTGAAGCTTTCTTT
TRBV15	once	TRBD2	TRBJ2-2	CATSRGTSGRREGGELFF	TGTGCCACCAGCAGAGGAACTAGCGGGAGAAGGGAGGGCGGGGAGCTGTTTTTT
TRBV19	-	TRBD1	TRBJ2-1	CASSMSGTGYYNEQFF	TGTGCCAGTAGTATGAGCGGGACAGGGTACTACAATGAGCAGTTCTTC
TRBV14	-	-	TRBJ1-3	CASSHRQVSGNTIYF	TGTGCCAGCAGCCATCGACAGGTCTCTGGAAACACCATATATTTT
TRBV13	-	-	TRBJ1-1	CASSLEPGFSAWRGMNTEAFF	TGTGCCAGCAGCTTAGAACCTGGATTCTCGGCCTGGCGAGGTATGAACACTGAAGCTTTCTTT
TRBV2	-	-	TRBJ1-1	CASSWGGAGTEAFF	TGTGCCAGCAGTTGGGGAGGGGCAGGCACTGAAGCTTTCTTT
TRBV18	-	-	TRBJ1-1	CASSPRVTGLNTEAFF	TGTGCCAGCTCACCCCGTGTTACTGGGCTGAACACTGAAGCTTTCTTT
TRBV23-1	-	-	TRBJ1-1	CASSWTGQLNTEAFF	TGCGCCAGCAGTTGGACCGGACAGTTGAACACTGAAGCTTTCTTT
TRBV19	-	-	TRBJ2-1	CASSISGEFNNEQFF	TGTGCCAGTAGTATATCCGGGGAATTCAACAATGAGCAGTTCTTC
TRBV19	-	TRBD2	TRBJ2-2	CAASRELAGAANTGELFF	TGTGCAGCCTCCCGAGAGCTAGCGGGAGCGGCGAACACCGGGGAGCTGTTTTTT
TRBV28	-	-	TRBJ2-2	CASSLGLGGLFF	TGTGCCAGCAGTCTGGGACTCGGGGGGCTGTTTTTT
TRBV2	-	-	TRBJ1-1	CASREAGPNTEAFF	TGTGCCAGCAGGGAGGCGGGGCCGAACACTGAAGCTTTCTTT
TRBV19	once	TRBD1	TRBJ1-5	CASRGTGGLQPQHF	TGTGCCAGTAGGGGGACAGGGGGTTTACAGCCCCAGCATTTT
TRBV9	-	TRBD1	TRBJ2-7	CASSAGTDLSYEQYF	TGTGCCAGCAGCGCCGGGACAGACCTCTCCTACGAGCAGTACTTC
TRBV30	-	-	TRBJ1-1	CAWGRGNTEAFF	TGTGCCTGGGGGCGGGGGAACACTGAAGCTTTCTTT
TRBV7-8	medium-sized	TRBD1	TRBJ2-7	CASSMGQAYEQYF	TGTGCCAGCAGCATGGGACAGGCCTACGAGCAGTACTTC
TRBV11-2	once	-	TRBJ2-5	CASNIRGVQETQYF	TGTGCCAGCAACATCAGGGGGGTTCAAGAGACCCAGTACTTC
TRBV7-2	-	-	TRBJ1-2	CASSPGTLYGYTF	TGTGCCAGCAGCCCCGGGACACTCTATGGCTACACCTTC
TRBV13	-	TRBD2	TRBJ2-3	CASSSPTSATTDTQYF	TGTGCCAGCAGCTCCCCCACTAGCGCCACCACAGATACGCAGTATTTT
TRBV5-1	-	TRBD2	TRBJ2-1	CASRPSGSYNEQFF	TGCGCCAGCAGGCCTAGCGGGTCCTACAATGAGCAGTTCTTC
TRBV9	-	TRBD2	TRBJ2-2	CASSGVAGGNTGELFF	TGTGCCAGCAGCGGCGTAGCGGGGGGTAACACCGGGGAGCTGTTTTTT
TRBV11-3	-	-	TRBJ1-1	CASSLSGDTEAFF	TGTGCCAGCAGCTTAAGCGGGGACACTGAAGCTTTCTTT
TRBV15	-	-	TRBJ2-3	CATSRVSGSPDTQYF	TGTGCCACCAGCAGAGTATCCGGGAGTCCAGATACGCAGTATTTT
TRBV2	-	TRBD1	TRBJ1-1	CASSTGTGGARARNTEAFF	TGTGCCAGCAGCACCGGGACAGGGGGCGCTCGGGCCAGGAACACTGAAGCTTTCTTT
TRBV15	-	-	TRBJ1-5	CATSRDWGSGQPQHF	TGTGCCACCAGCAGAGATTGGGGCTCTGGGCAGCCCCAGCATTTT
TRBV4-1	-	TRBD2	TRBJ2-1	CASSQGAASGRGNEQFF	TGCGCCAGCAGCCAAGGGGCCGCTAGCGGGAGAGGCAATGAGCAGTTCTTC
TRBV4-1	-	TRBD2	TRBJ2-7	CASRQGTSGTYEQYF	TGCGCCAGCAGGCAGGGGACTAGCGGAACCTACGAGCAGTACTTC
TRBV9	once	-	TRBJ1-1	CASSLRGIRDTEAFF	TGTGCCAGCAGCCTTAGAGGGATCCGAGACACTGAAGCTTTCTTT
TRBV2	-	-	TRBJ1-1	CASSEDSAGHTEAFF	TGTGCCAGCAGTGAAGACTCTGCTGGGCACACTGAAGCTTTCTTT
TRBV7-3	-	TRBD2	TRBJ2-2	CASSRKRESLTGELFF	TGTGCCAGCAGCCGGAAGCGGGAGAGCCTCACCGGGGAGCTGTTTTTT
TRBV18	-	TRBD2	TRBJ2-5	CASSSILAGEETQYF	TGTGCCAGCTCGTCCATACTAGCGGGAGAAGAGACCCAGTACTTC
TRBV29-1	-	TRBD1	TRBJ2-7	CSFSNRTGPYEQYF	TGCAGCTTCTCGAACCGGACAGGGCCATACGAGCAGTACTTC